The 6 T cell receptor beta chains below all came from one sample that was sequenced in a study of blood T cell repertoires in COVID-19 (dated by TCRdb to 2019 to 2021). Libraries came from the immunoSEQ multiplex PCR assay. The source is immuneACCESS, and TCRdb retained only in-frame sequences with V and J called. Part of the clones is not carried over; for the studies checked, unresolved V genes explain less than half of this, and the remainder is unexplained. The sample table lists about 170,000 clones, 75% to 90% of them with a count of one. The ten largest make up about 0.77% of the sample. Material for sequencing was PBMCs or T cells enriched from blood (not recorded which). All receptors come from a woman aged 18-30 years who had recovered from COVID-19.

This sequence joins TRBV7-9 and TRBJ2-7; D gene uncertain. The germline gives CDR1 SEHNR, CDR2 FQNEAQ (reference sequence). The CDR3 contains 17 residues. V gave up 2 bases and J gave up 0 bases, with 17 bases separating them. The CDR3 spells CASSLPFSASSSYEQYF. In DNA, the CDR3 is TGTGCCAGCAGCTTACCTTTCTCCGCGTCAAGCTCCTACGAGCAGTACTTC.

The chain combines TRBV15 with TRBJ1-5, with 7 bases lining up with TRBD1. This CDR3 spans 16 amino acids. With 5 bases clipped from V and 7 bases from J, the junction kept 14 bases outside the gene matches. The germline CDR1 and CDR2 sequences are LNHNV and YYDKDF (reference sequence). Here the CDR3 reads CATSGTAPGGGQPQHF. In DNA, the CDR3 is TGTGCCACCAGCGGTACGGCCCCAGGGGGAGGACAGCCCCAGCATTTT.

The rearrangement uses TRBV19 and TRBJ2-7; TRBD1 matches at 11 bases. The germline CDR1 and CDR2 sequences are LNHDA and SQIVND (reference sequence). Germline trimming cut 6 bases from V and 3 bases from J; bases unmatched to any gene: 4. This CDR3 has 14 amino acids. The CDR3 sequence is CASRPGTGGYEQYF. The CDR3 bases are TGTGCCAGTAGACCCGGGACAGGGGGCTACGAGCAGTACTTC. Together with reference TRBV19 and TRBJ2-7, the CDR3 gives the full variable domain: DGGITQSPKYLFRKEGQNVTLSCEQNLNHDAMYWYRQDPGQGLRLIYYSQIVNDFQKGDIAEGYSVSREKKESFPLTVTSAQKNPTAFYLCASRPGTGGYEQYFGPGTRLTVT.

DNA of the CDR3: TGTGCCAGCAGTGAAGGTAATAGCAATCAGCCCCAGCATTTT. Its translation: CASSEGNSNQPQHF. This chain links TRBV2 with TRBJ1-5, with D unresolved. Germline V CDR1 and CDR2: SNHLY, FYNNEI. With 1 base removed from V and 0 bases from J, the gap between germline ends came to 4 bases. The CDR3 totals 14 residues. Filled out from reference TRBV2 and TRBJ1-5, the complete variable domain reads EPEVTQTPSHQVTQMGQEVILRCVPISNHLYFYWYRQILGQKVEFLVSFYNNEISEKSEIFDDQFSVERPDGSNFTLKIRSTKLEDSAMYFCASSEGNSNQPQHFGDGTRLSIL.

This sequence joins TRBV5-6 and TRBJ2-5, with D perhaps TRBD2 (7 bases). V was trimmed by 3 bases and J by 4 bases, leaving 22 bases between them. The CDR3 runs to 17 residues. From germline, CDR1 is SGHDT and CDR2 YYEEEE. The CDR3 DNA sequence: TGTGCCAGCAGCTCCTTGCAGGGGTGGGGAGGGGTAGAGACCCAGTACTTC. Residues: CASSSLQGWGGVETQYF.

The CDR3 spells CASSLAAGGSYEQYF. The CDR3 DNA reads TGTGCCAGCAGCTTGGCTGCGGGAGGGTCCTACGAGCAGTACTTC. The chain has TRBV5-6 and TRBJ2-7; the match to TRBD2 covers 9 bases. Germline lookup yields CDR1 SGHDT and CDR2 YYEEEE. With V trimmed by 0 bases and J by 1 base, 2 bases remained unmatched. This CDR3 has 15 amino acids.